The 13 T cell receptor beta chains listed next were all sequenced from one sample in a study of CD8 T cells in ankylosing spondylitis. These receptors have no known antigen. TCRdb processed the 5' RACE reads anew with MiXCR; each CDR3 protein has one entry. The sample consists of about 540,000 distinct CDR3 sequences, roughly an eighth of them appearing once. Findings of the study overall: Seemingly distinctive of ankylosing spondylitis blood was a TCR beta motif formed by eight highly homologous variants.

Specimen: blood, either unsorted or a sorted T cell fraction (not recorded which). These receptors all come from a male donor with ankylosing spondylitis.

A few counts support this clonotype. The V and J genes are TRBV6-1 and TRBJ2-2; D is undetermined. Between the trimmed V and J ends, which lost 6 bases and 0 bases, there was a span of 14 bases. This CDR3 comprises 16 residues. Germline CDR1 and CDR2: MNHNS and SASEGT. The CDR3 bases are TGTGCCAGCAGGTCTTTCGGACGGACGAACACCGGGGAGCTGTTTTTT. Translating it yields CASRSFGRTNTGELFF.

Only a few counts were recorded for this clonotype. The chain joins TRBV20-1 to TRBJ1-5, with TRBD1 as a possible D gene (5 bases). Germline V gene lookup returns CDR1 DFQATT and CDR2 SNEGSKA (reference sequence). Trimming left V 0 bases short and J 0 bases short, with 15 bases between. The length of the CDR3 is 17 residues. Written as DNA, the CDR3 is TGCAGTGCTAGAGATCGCCTCGGGGGATATAGCAATCAGCCCCAGCATTTT. Its translation: CSARDRLGGYSNQPQHF.

Here the CDR3 DNA reads TGCAGCGTTGTAAGGGCGCTGGGTCCAGATACGCAGTATTTT. This sequence encodes CSVVRALGPDTQYF. The chain joins TRBV29-1 to TRBJ2-3; unclear D gene. CDR3 length: 14 residues. V dropped 4 bases and J dropped 4 bases, with 15 bases sitting between them. Germline V gene lookup returns CDR1 SQVTM and CDR2 ANQGSEA.

There are many counts of this clonotype. The chain combines TRBV7-9 with TRBJ1-1; TRBD1 is a possible D gene (5 bases). CDR3 size: 16 residues. Germline lookup yields CDR1 SEHNR and CDR2 FQNEAQ (reference sequence). V was shortened by 7 bases and J by 2 bases, with 20 bases between the two germline ends. CDR3 amino acids: CASTPTGPRVNTEAFF. Here the CDR3 DNA reads TGTGCCAGCACCCCTACGGGGCCGAGGGTTAACACTGAAGCTTTCTTT.

This rearrangement joins TRBV20-1 to TRBJ1-5, with 9 positions matching TRBD1. The CDR3 consists of 13 residues. Germline lookup yields CDR1 DFQATT and CDR2 SNEGSKA (reference sequence). Losses at the gene ends were 5 bases for V and 6 bases for J; bases not matched to a gene: 5. The CDR3 DNA is TGCAGTGCTGACAGGGGGATTGGTCAGCCCCAGCATTTT. Amino acid sequence: CSADRGIGQPQHF.

V gene TRBV14 combines with J gene TRBJ2-3; D might be TRBD2 (6 bases). The CDR3 has 18 residues. Germline V CDR1 and CDR2: SGHDN, FVKESK. V was shortened by 0 bases and J by 7 bases, with 23 bases between the two germline ends. CDR3 DNA: TGTGCCAGCAGCCAAGAGGGTCGGGGGAGAGGGACCCGAAATACGCAGTATTTT. Translation: CASSQEGRGRGTRNTQYF.

This rearrangement joins TRBV12-3 or TRBV12-4 to TRBJ2-3; 8 positions agree with TRBD2. This CDR3 is built from 15 residues. The J segment lost 0 bases and the V segment lost 5 bases, leaving 4 bases of the junction unmatched. The CDR3 sequence: CASSKGTSSTDTQYF. The CDR3 nucleotides read TGTGCCAGCAGTAAAGGGACTAGTAGCACAGATACGCAGTATTTT.

The rearrangement uses TRBV4-2 and TRBJ2-5; D is unresolved. Per the germline V gene, CDR1 is LGHNA and CDR2 is YNFKEQ. V lost 0 bases to trimming and J lost 3 bases, with 5 bases between them. CDR3 length equals 13 residues. The CDR3 sequence is CASSQDAEETQYF. In nucleotides, the CDR3 is TGTGCCAGCAGCCAAGACGCAGAAGAGACCCAGTACTTC.

The CDR3 nucleotides are TGTGCCAGCAGTTACGACCGGGACCCCCTCCAGTACGTC. Protein: CASSYDRDPLQYV. The chain combines TRBV6-2 or TRBV6-3 with TRBJ2-7; D is tentatively TRBD1 or TRBD2 (5 bases each). The CDR3 contains 13 residues. Trimming shortened V by 2 bases and J by 10 bases, and 15 bases separated the two germline ends. Germline-derived CDR1 and CDR2 are MNHEY and SVGEGT.

The chain uses TRBV3-1 and TRBJ1-2; 7 bases match TRBD1. Unmatched junction bases numbered 3, after V lost 4 bases and J lost 4 bases. The V gene's germline CDR1 is LGHDT and CDR2 YNNKEL (reference sequence). This CDR3 comprises 13 residues. The CDR3 bases are TGTGCCAGCAGCCGACAGGGCCTCTATGGCTACACCTTC. Translation gives CASSRQGLYGYTF.

Here the CDR3 reads CSVAGIWASGSDEQFF. CDR3 bases: TGCAGCGTTGCGGGGATATGGGCTAGCGGGAGCGATGAGCAGTTCTTC. This rearrangement joins TRBV29-1 to TRBJ2-1, with TRBD2 matching over 10 bases. Germline lookup yields CDR1 SQVTM and CDR2 ANQGSEA. Germline trimming cut 4 bases from V and 8 bases from J; bases unmatched to any gene: 14. CDR3 length equals 16 residues.

This clonotype was seen only a few times. This sequence joins TRBV20-1 and TRBJ2-7, with D perhaps matching TRBD1 (5 bases). V was trimmed by 2 bases and J by 4 bases, leaving 12 bases between them. CDR3 size: 13 residues. Germline CDR1 and CDR2: DFQATT and SNEGSKA (reference sequence). CDR3 sequence (DNA): TGCAGTGCTAGAAAGGACACCCTATACGAGCAGTACTTC. Translation: CSARKDTLYEQYF.

This clonotype was counted a few times. CDR3 in amino acids: CASTSPYEQYV. Here the CDR3 DNA reads TGTGCCAGCACCTCCCCCTACGAGCAGTACGTC. The chain has TRBV28 and TRBJ2-7; D gene ambiguous. CDR1 and CDR2 (germline): MDHEN, SYDVKM. V shed 7 bases and J shed 2 bases, with 6 bases lying between them. The CDR3 spans 11 residues.